The clone carrying this T cell receptor beta chain was detected only once. Germline V gene data show CDR1 as SGHAT and CDR2 as FQNNGV. Trimming removed 5 bases from V and 0 bases from J; junction bases left unmatched: 9. This CDR3 region has 16 residues. This specimen comes from a study of blood T cell repertoires in COVID-19. Only in-frame clones appear in the TCRdb table, and some are missing; sequencing was by immunoSEQ multiplex PCR. The sample contains tens of thousands of clones, around 89% of which appear only once. The TCR sequence derives from a man aged 55 to 70 with acute or convalescent COVID-19. The chain links TRBV11-2 to TRBJ1-1; 7 bases map to TRBD1. The sequenced material came from peripheral blood. The CDR3 here is CASSRATGQMNTEAFF. DNA of the CDR3: TGTGCCAGCAGCCGAGCGACGGGACAGATGAACACTGAAGCTTTCTTT.